This T cell receptor beta chain was captured by sequencing in a study of T-cell reconstitution after alpha-beta-depleted transplantation in children. The CDR3 length is 16 residues. Germline CDR1 and CDR2: SGHRS and YFSETQ. Unmatched junction bases numbered 13, after V lost 4 bases and J lost 7 bases. This clonotype was counted a few times. Its antigen is unknown. Study outcomes and limitations: There were reportedly several hundred expanded graft clones from which alpha-beta T cells came about two months after transplant. TCRbeta diversity was high at day 60 in some patients (a result of surviving recipient T cells and thymic progenitors). Counts and diversity of T cells one year after transplant came mostly from newly produced T cells.

Unique molecular identifiers were incorporated when the TCRbeta library was constructed. TCRdb analysed the PCR reads with MiXCR anew, one entry per CDR3 protein. The data hold hundreds of thousands of distinct CDR3 sequences, with about an eighth observed a single time. This specimen consisted of PBMCs, obtained before TCRalphabeta/CD19-depleted stem cell transplant. The chain employs TRBV5-1 and TRBJ2-1; 8 nucleotides align to TRBD2. This receptor was identified in a girl aged 2-10 years with congenital amegakaryocytic thrombocytopenia, due to receive a stem cell transplant. CDR3: CASSGYGGRLGNEQFF. DNA for the CDR3: TGCGCCAGCAGCGGGTACGGCGGGAGGTTGGGGAATGAGCAGTTCTTC.